This is a list of T cell receptor beta chains from one sample in a study of blood T cell repertoires in COVID-19. The repertoire was sequenced with immunoSEQ multiplex PCR; TCRdb's copy has only in-frame clones and lacks some. This table holds over 50,000 clones, approximately 84% found once. Sequencing used peripheral blood. Receptors originate from a human donor in a cohort sampled during active COVID-19. The CDR3 runs from the conserved cysteine through the conserved F or W. The D gene is left open where the match is weak. Clone size, where shown, is once, few, many, or a class for clones that have expanded.

V gene	clone size	D gene	J gene	CDR3 DNA	CDR3 protein
TRBV4-3	NA	NA	TRBJ1-1	TGCGCCAGCAGCCAGGAACAGGGATTGAACACTGAAGCTTTCTTT	CASSQEQGLNTEAFF
TRBV4-1	NA	NA	TRBJ2-1	TGCGCCAGCAGCTATCGGCTCTGGCGGGGTGAGGTTGAGCAGTTCTTC	CASSYRLWRGEVEQFF
TRBV7-2	NA	TRBD1	TRBJ2-1	TGTGCCAGCAGCTTATGGGCAGGGACAGCGATACACAATGAGCAGTTCTTC	CASSLWAGTAIHNEQFF
TRBV6-1	once	TRBD1	TRBJ1-2	TGTGCCAGCAGTGAAAAAATGGACAGGCCGCGTGACTATGGCTACACCTTC	CASSEKMDRPRDYGYTF
TRBV11-1	NA	NA	TRBJ2-7	TGTGCCAGCAGCACCCTACTAGACAGGGAGCAGTACTTC	CASSTLLDREQYF
TRBV5-1	NA	TRBD1	TRBJ1-4	TGCGCCAGCAGCTTGGGGGCAGGGGGCTATAATGAAAAACTGTTTTTT	CASSLGAGGYNEKLFF
TRBV19	NA	TRBD1	TRBJ2-7	TGTGCCAGTAGTTGGAGGGACAGGGAAGCCTACGAGCAGTACTTC	CASSWRDREAYEQYF
TRBV2	NA	TRBD2	TRBJ2-5	TGTGCCAGCAGTGAAGCGCTAGCGGGGGGGCAAGAGACCCAGTACTTC	CASSEALAGGQETQYF
TRBV4-3	NA	NA	TRBJ2-2	TGCGCCAGCAGCCAAGATAGGGGTCAGGGTTCCACCGGGGAGCTGTTTTTT	CASSQDRGQGSTGELFF
TRBV9	NA	NA	TRBJ2-2	TGTGCCAGCAGCGCCACAGCCGGGGAGCTGTTTTTT	CASSATAGELFF
TRBV7-6	NA	NA	TRBJ2-3	TGTGCCAGCAGCTTAGACAGACCAACTAGCACAGATACGCAGTATTTT	CASSLDRPTSTDTQYF
TRBV5-4	NA	NA	TRBJ2-7	TGTGCCAGCAGATTGGACCGCAGCTCCTACGAGCAGTACTTC	CASRLDRSSYEQYF
TRBV19	NA	TRBD2	TRBJ2-7	TGTGCCAGTAGCTTAACCTTCCCGGGACTAGCGGGGAAGATCCTCTACGAGCAGTACTTC	CASSLTFPGLAGKILYEQYF
TRBV24-1	NA	NA	TRBJ1-1	TGTGCCACCAACGGGAACGGACTGGGTTACATTGAAGGCGGGGGGAACACTGAAGCTTTCTTT	CATNGNGLGYIEGGGNTEAFF